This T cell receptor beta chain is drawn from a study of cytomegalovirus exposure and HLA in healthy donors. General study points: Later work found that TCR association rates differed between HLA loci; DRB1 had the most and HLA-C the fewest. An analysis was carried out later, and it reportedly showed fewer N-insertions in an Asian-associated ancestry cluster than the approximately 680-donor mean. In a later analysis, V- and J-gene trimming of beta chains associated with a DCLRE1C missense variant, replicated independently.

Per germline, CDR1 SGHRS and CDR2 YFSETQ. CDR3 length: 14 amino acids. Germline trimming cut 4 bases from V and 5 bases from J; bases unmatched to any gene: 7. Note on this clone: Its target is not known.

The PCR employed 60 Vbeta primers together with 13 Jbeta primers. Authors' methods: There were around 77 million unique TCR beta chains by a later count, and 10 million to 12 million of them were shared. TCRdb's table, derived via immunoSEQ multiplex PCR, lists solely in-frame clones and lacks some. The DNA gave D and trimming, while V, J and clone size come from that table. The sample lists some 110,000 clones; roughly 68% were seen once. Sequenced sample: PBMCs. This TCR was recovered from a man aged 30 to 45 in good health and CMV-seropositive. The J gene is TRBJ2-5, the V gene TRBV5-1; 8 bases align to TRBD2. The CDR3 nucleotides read TGCGCCAGCAGCCCCGGGGGGGCCCAGGAGACCCAGTACTTC. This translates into CASSPGGAQETQYF. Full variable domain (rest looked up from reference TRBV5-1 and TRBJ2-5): KAGVTQTPRYLIKTRGQQVTLSCSPISGHRSVSWYQQTPGQGLQFLFEYFSETQRNKGNFPGRFSGRQFSNSRSEMNVSTLELGDSALYLCASSPGGAQETQYFGPGTRLLVL.